This TCR beta chain was obtained from a study of blood T cell repertoires in COVID-19. TCRdb's table, derived via immunoSEQ multiplex PCR, lists solely in-frame clones and lacks some. The data hold some 220,000 clones, with 84% observed a single time. Germline V gives CDR1 MGHRA, CDR2 YSYEKL. Deletions cut 0 bases from V and 8 bases from J, with 16 bases between. The CDR3 covers 16 residues. The receptor's source is a woman in her fifties or sixties who had recovered from COVID-19. Sequenced input: peripheral blood. The rearrangement links TRBV4-1 to TRBJ1-4, with a weak D call TRBD1 (5 bases). CDR3 DNA sequence: TGCGCCAGCAGCCAAGATGACCGGGACTGGCAGGAAAAACTGTTTTTT. It translates to CASSQDDRDWQEKLFF.